This record covers a single T cell receptor (beta chain). Read data end 3 residues before the CDR3 end; the end is taken from the germline J gene. Assay used: immunoSEQ multiplex PCR; TCRdb lists only in-frame clones, some missing. The ten top clones account for roughly 25%, within a sample of more than 20,000 clones. These data come from a study of T cells in women clearing cervical HPV infection. With 0 bases removed from V and 5 bases from J, the gap between germline ends came to 8 bases. This CDR3 has 13 residues. From germline, CDR1 is GTSNPN and CDR2 SVGIG (reference sequence). The sequence was collected from a woman aged 18 to 69 with a cervical HPV16 infection that either progressed to CIN3+ or cleared (not recorded which). This chain joins TRBV30 and TRBJ2-1; D is possibly TRBD1 (5 bases). The specimen sequenced was blood buffy coat. CDR3 amino acids: CAWSVPTDNEQFF. The covered CDR3 bases are TGTGCCTGGAGTGTACCGACAGACAATGAG.